This entry features one TCR beta chain sequence. The sample comes from a study of blood T cell repertoires in COVID-19. The wider study: The study drew acute and convalescent COVID-19 samples from the United States, Italy and Spain. T cells, B-cell-depleted T cells, or PBMCs provided the cDNA or gDNA that served as material.

Source study methods: Reference gene primer amplification gave nucleated cell count estimates. TCRdb keeps only in-frame clones here, not all; method: immunoSEQ multiplex PCR. V, J and clone size reflect that table, while D and trimming were determined from the DNA. The table has around 250,000 clones, more than 80% seen once. Trimming cost V 1 base and J 7 bases, with 10 bases left between them. Looked up from germline, CDR1 is SGHTA and CDR2 is FQGNSA. The CDR3 length is 13 residues. Sample: peripheral blood. The TCR comes from a man aged 30 to 45 who had recovered from COVID-19. The chain is built from TRBV7-2 and TRBJ2-5; D remains ambiguous. For the CDR3, the DNA is TGTGCCAGCAGCTTAGACTCCCCCGTGACCCAGTACTTC. Its protein product is CASSLDSPVTQYF. Combining the CDR3 with reference TRBV7-2 and TRBJ2-5 gives the whole variable domain GAGVSQSPSNKVTEKGKDVELRCDPISGHTALYWYRQSLGQGLEFLIYFQGNSAPDKSGLPSDRFSAERTGGSVSTLTIQRTQQEDSAVYLCASSLDSPVTQYFGPGTRLLVL.